A selection of T cell receptor beta chains follows, all from one sample in a study of T cell responses to AZD1222 COVID-19 vaccine. The method was immunoSEQ multiplex PCR; TCRdb's version includes in-frame clones alone and lacks a portion of them. The sample holds about 130,000 clones, about 94% seen once. The specimen comprised peripheral blood, sampled on day 0 of AZD1222 vaccination. Receptors originate from an adult in good health. Each CDR3 is given with its conserved first and last residue. The D gene is left open where the match is weak. Not every row has a clone size; where given, it reads once, few, many or a size class.

-	TRBJ1-2	-	TRBV5-4	CASSSYNYGYTF	TGTGCCAGCAGCTCTTATAACTATGGCTACACCTTC
-	TRBJ1-5	-	TRBV7-9	CASSFGGGQPQHF	TGTGCCAGCAGCTTCGGGGGGGGTCAGCCCCAGCATTTT
TRBD2	TRBJ2-3	-	TRBV28	CASSLRTHSGGSTDTQYF	TGTGCCAGCAGTCTTCGGACCCATAGCGGGGGGAGCACAGATACGCAGTATTTT
TRBD1	TRBJ2-7	-	TRBV6-6	CASSEMGQPSYEQYF	TGTGCCAGCAGTGAGATGGGACAGCCTTCCTACGAGCAGTACTTC
TRBD2	TRBJ2-7	-	TRBV9	CASSPREGWDEQYF	TGTGCCAGCAGCCCACGGGAGGGATGGGACGAGCAGTACTTC
-	TRBJ1-1	-	TRBV11-1	CASSFWSPGQNTEAFF	TGTGCCAGCAGCTTTTGGTCCCCGGGACAGAACACTGAAGCTTTCTTT
-	TRBJ2-7	few	TRBV6-1	CASSEGGGWYF	TGTGCCAGCAGTGAGGGGGGTGGTTGGTACTTC
-	TRBJ1-5	-	TRBV18	CASSLQGRGNQPQHF	TGTGCCAGCTCACTACAGGGACGAGGCAATCAGCCCCAGCATTTT
TRBD1	TRBJ1-1	-	TRBV5-1	CASSEQGALSTEAFF	TGCGCCAGCAGCGAGCAGGGGGCATTGAGCACTGAAGCTTTCTTT
-	TRBJ2-3	-	TRBV2	CASTETGEDTQYF	TGTGCCAGCACCGAGACAGGTGAAGATACGCAGTATTTT
-	TRBJ2-3	-	TRBV2	CASAVESGDTQYF	TGTGCCAGCGCGGTCGAGTCAGGGGATACGCAGTATTTT
TRBD2	TRBJ2-7	-	TRBV4-1	CASSPRPRGDYEQYF	TGCGCCAGCAGCCCTCGTCCCCGGGGGGACTACGAGCAGTACTTC
TRBD1	TRBJ2-7	-	TRBV11-2	CASSLRQGSYEQYF	TGTGCCAGCAGCTTAAGACAGGGCTCCTACGAGCAGTACTTC
TRBD1	TRBJ2-7	-	TRBV7-6	CASSLGQGEISEQYF	TGTGCCAGCAGCTTAGGACAGGGCGAAATTAGCGAGCAGTACTTC
-	TRBJ2-2	-	TRBV2	CASSERGQGNTGELFF	TGTGCCAGCAGTGAACGAGGGCAGGGGAACACCGGGGAGCTGTTTTTT
-	TRBJ2-5	-	TRBV6-5	CASSYSLRNKETQYF	TGTGCCAGCAGTTACTCGCTTAGGAACAAAGAGACCCAGTACTTC
-	TRBJ2-5	once	TRBV30	CAWSVGGETQYF	TGTGCCTGGAGTGTAGGGGGGGAGACCCAGTACTTC
-	TRBJ1-2	-	TRBV5-8	CASTKGRAFYGYTF	TGTGCCAGCACTAAGGGGAGGGCCTTCTATGGCTACACCTTC
-	TRBJ1-1	-	TRBV19	CASSIGGVEAFF	TGTGCCAGTAGTATAGGGGGGGTTGAAGCTTTCTTT
-	TRBJ1-4	-	TRBV15	CATSRDGIGNEKLFF	TGTGCCACCAGCAGAGATGGCATAGGTAATGAAAAACTGTTTTTT
TRBD1	TRBJ1-4	once	TRBV6-5	CASSYDRGGEKLFF	TGTGCCAGCAGTTACGACAGGGGGGGTGAAAAACTGTTTTTT
TRBD2	TRBJ2-7	-	TRBV2	CASNQPTLSGREQYF	TGTGCCAGCAATCAACCAACCCTTAGCGGGCGCGAGCAGTACTTC
-	TRBJ1-2	-	TRBV5-6	CASSSGLLGNYGYTF	TGTGCCAGCAGCTCCGGACTCCTGGGCAACTATGGCTACACCTTC
TRBD1	TRBJ1-2	-	TRBV19	CASSTGTGLTGYTF	TGTGCCAGTAGCACCGGGACAGGCCTGACTGGCTACACCTTC
-	TRBJ2-1	-	TRBV11-2	CASSLGGGEQFF	TGTGCCAGCAGCTTAGGAGGAGGCGAGCAGTTCTTC
TRBD1	TRBJ1-5	-	TRBV5-1	CASSPGTGSQPQHF	TGCGCCAGCAGTCCCGGGACAGGGAGTCAGCCCCAGCATTTT
TRBD1	TRBJ1-5	few	TRBV5-6	CASSLARDRRRLLQPQHF	TGTGCCAGCAGCTTGGCCCGGGACAGGCGGAGATTGTTGCAGCCCCAGCATTTT
-	TRBJ1-6	-	TRBV7-5	CARSSRRGLNSPLHF	TGTGCCAGAAGCTCGCGAAGGGGGCTGAATTCACCCCTCCACTTT
TRBD1	TRBJ2-7	-	TRBV7-2	CASSYRDRGHEQYF	TGTGCCAGCAGCTACCGGGACAGGGGGCACGAGCAGTACTTC
TRBD1	TRBJ1-5	once	TRBV19	CASSIDRGTGRQPQHF	TGTGCCAGTAGTATAGATCGAGGGACAGGGCGGCAGCCCCAGCATTTT
TRBD1	TRBJ2-5	-	TRBV7-2	CASSLGGAGTEETQYF	TGTGCCAGCAGCTTAGGGGGAGCCGGGACAGAAGAGACCCAGTACTTC
-	TRBJ2-3	once	TRBV6-8	CASSSFLWGDLPDTQYF	TGTGCCAGCAGTTCCTTTTTGTGGGGGGATTTACCAGATACGCAGTATTTT
TRBD2	TRBJ2-7	once	TRBV30	CAWTECGGGFSYEQYF	TGTGCCTGGACCGAGTGTGGGGGGGGGTTTAGCTACGAGCAGTACTTC
-	TRBJ1-5	-	TRBV6-5	CASAATSNQPQHF	TGTGCCAGCGCAGCCACTTCCAATCAGCCCCAGCATTTT
-	TRBJ1-2	-	TRBV3-1/TRBV3-2	CASSRGGGVPLHYGYTF	TGTGCCAGCAGCCGGGGCGGGGGGGTCCCCCTACACTATGGCTACACCTTC
TRBD1	TRBJ2-2	-	TRBV7-9	CASSQGQGAAGELFF	TGTGCCAGCAGCCAGGGACAGGGGGCAGCCGGGGAGCTGTTTTTT
TRBD1	TRBJ1-5	-	TRBV19	CASTIRTGRSQPQHF	TGTGCCAGTACTATTAGGACAGGCAGAAGTCAGCCCCAGCATTTT
-	TRBJ1-2	-	TRBV15	CATSRDRGSSYGYTF	TGTGCCACCAGCAGAGATCGGGGGTCCTCCTATGGCTACACCTTC
-	TRBJ1-1	-	TRBV5-1	CASSFSLQLNTEAFF	TGCGCCAGCAGCTTTTCGTTGCAGCTGAACACTGAAGCTTTCTTT
-	TRBJ1-6	-	TRBV7-8	CASSLAGVQSPLHF	TGTGCCAGCAGCTTAGCAGGGGTTCAGTCACCCCTCCACTTT
TRBD1	TRBJ1-4	-	TRBV27	CASRLGQGINEKLFF	TGTGCCAGCAGGCTCGGACAGGGGATTAATGAAAAACTGTTTTTT
-	TRBJ2-2	-	TRBV27	CASSFSRTERTGELFF	TGTGCCAGCAGTTTTTCACGGACAGAGCGAACCGGGGAGCTGTTTTTT
-	TRBJ2-5	-	TRBV24-1	CATSDRVGAQYF	TGTGCCACCAGTGACCGAGTCGGGGCCCAGTACTTC
TRBD2	TRBJ2-7	-	TRBV12-3/TRBV12-4	CASGGGAWEQYF	TGTGCCAGCGGCGGGGGGGCCTGGGAGCAGTACTTC
-	TRBJ1-2	-	TRBV21-1	CASSKVEDPLKDGYTF	TGTGCCAGCAGCAAAGTCGAAGACCCCCTAAAGGATGGCTACACCTTC
TRBD2	TRBJ2-1	-	TRBV3-1/TRBV3-2	CASSSTSGASSSYNEQFF	TGTGCCAGCAGCTCGACTAGCGGGGCGTCTAGCTCCTACAATGAGCAGTTCTTC
-	TRBJ1-2	-	TRBV25-1	CASSATGGYGYTF	TGTGCCAGCAGTGCGACAGGAGGCTATGGCTACACCTTC
-	TRBJ1-2	-	TRBV19	CASSTAGGYTF	TGTGCCAGTAGTACCGCCGGCGGCTACACCTTC
-	TRBJ1-4	-	TRBV7-2	CASSSNGWNEKLFF	TGTGCCAGCAGCTCAAACGGCTGGAATGAAAAACTGTTTTTT